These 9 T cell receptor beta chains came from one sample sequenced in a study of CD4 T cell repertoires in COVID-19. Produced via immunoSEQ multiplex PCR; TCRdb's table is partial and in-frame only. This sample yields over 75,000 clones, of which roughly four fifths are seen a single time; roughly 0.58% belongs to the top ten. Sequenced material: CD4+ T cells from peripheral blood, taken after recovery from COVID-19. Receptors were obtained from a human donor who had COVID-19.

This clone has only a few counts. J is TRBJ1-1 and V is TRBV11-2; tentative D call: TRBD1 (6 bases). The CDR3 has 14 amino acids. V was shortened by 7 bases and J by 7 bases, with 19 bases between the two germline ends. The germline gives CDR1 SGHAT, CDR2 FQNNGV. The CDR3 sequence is CASTWIGGTSEAFF. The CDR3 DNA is TGTGCCAGCACCTGGATTGGGGGCACGAGTGAAGCTTTCTTT.

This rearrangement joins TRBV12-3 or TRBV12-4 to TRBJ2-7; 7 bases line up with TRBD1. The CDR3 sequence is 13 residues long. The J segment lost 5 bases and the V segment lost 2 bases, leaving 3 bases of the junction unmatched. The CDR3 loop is CASSLKGGNEQYF. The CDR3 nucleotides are TGTGCCAGCAGTTTAAAAGGGGGCAACGAGCAGTACTTC.

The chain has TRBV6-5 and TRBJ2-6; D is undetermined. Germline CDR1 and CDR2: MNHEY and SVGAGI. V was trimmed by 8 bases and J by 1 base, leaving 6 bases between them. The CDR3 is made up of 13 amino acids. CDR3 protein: CASASSGANVLTF. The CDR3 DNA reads TGTGCCAGCGCATCTTCTGGGGCCAACGTCCTGACTTTC.

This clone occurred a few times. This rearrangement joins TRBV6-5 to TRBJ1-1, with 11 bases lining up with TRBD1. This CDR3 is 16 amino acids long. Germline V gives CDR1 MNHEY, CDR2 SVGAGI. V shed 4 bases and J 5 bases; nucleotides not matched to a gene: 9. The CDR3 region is CASSSLRTGGLTEAFF. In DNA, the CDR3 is TGTGCCAGCAGTTCCCTACGGACAGGGGGCCTGACTGAAGCTTTCTTT.

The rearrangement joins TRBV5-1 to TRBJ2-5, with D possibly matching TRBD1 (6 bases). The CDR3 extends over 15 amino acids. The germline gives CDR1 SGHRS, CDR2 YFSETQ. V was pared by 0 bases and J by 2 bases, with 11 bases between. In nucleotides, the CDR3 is TGCGCCAGCAGCTTGGTGCCGGACAGTCAAGAGACCCAGTACTTC. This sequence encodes CASSLVPDSQETQYF.

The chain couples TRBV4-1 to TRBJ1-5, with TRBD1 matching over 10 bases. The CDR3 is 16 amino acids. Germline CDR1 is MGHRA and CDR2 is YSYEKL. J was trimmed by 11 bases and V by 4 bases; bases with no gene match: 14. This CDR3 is CASSPAGTGARGAQHF. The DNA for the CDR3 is TGCGCCAGCAGCCCGGCCGGGACAGGGGCCAGGGGGGCCCAGCATTTT.

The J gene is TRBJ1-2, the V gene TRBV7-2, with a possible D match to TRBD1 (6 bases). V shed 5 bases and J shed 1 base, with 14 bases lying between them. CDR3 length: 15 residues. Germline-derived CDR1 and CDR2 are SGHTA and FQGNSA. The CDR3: CASSRGQSSNYGYTF. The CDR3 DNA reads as TGTGCCAGCAGCCGTGGACAGTCGAGTAACTATGGCTACACCTTC.

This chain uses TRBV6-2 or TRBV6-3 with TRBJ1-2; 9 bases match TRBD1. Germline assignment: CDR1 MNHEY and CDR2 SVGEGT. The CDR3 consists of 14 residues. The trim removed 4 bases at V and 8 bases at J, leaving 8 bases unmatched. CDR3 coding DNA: TGTGCCAGCAGTTCCATAATGGGACAGGGAGGCTACACCTTC. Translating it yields CASSSIMGQGGYTF.

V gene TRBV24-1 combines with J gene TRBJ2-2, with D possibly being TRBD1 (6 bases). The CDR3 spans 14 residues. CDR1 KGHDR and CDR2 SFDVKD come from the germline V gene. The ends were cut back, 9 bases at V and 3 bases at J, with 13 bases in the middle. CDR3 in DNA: TGTGCCACCTCTGACAGGCGCGACACCGGGGAGCTGTTTTTT. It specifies CATSDRRDTGELFF.